Listed below are T cell receptor beta chains from one sample, sequenced in a study of OX40 agonist ivuxolimab in advanced cancers. TCRdb keeps only in-frame clones here, not all; method: immunoSEQ multiplex PCR. This repertoire shows around 60,000 clones, under 95% found once; its top ten account for roughly an eighth. The sample here was CD4+ or CD8+ T cells sorted from blood, taken in a trial of the OX40 agonist ivuxolimab. The source of these receptors is an adult with an advanced solid tumor such as melanoma, head and neck, liver or kidney cancer. The CDR3 runs from the conserved cysteine through the conserved F or W. A D gene is named only where the DNA matches it firmly. Not every row has a clone size; where given, it reads once, few, many or a size class.

J gene	clone size	V gene	D gene	CDR3 protein	CDR3 DNA
TRBJ2-5	.	TRBV7-9	.	CASSLVSPELYQETQYF	TGTGCCAGCAGCTTAGTTTCTCCAGAATTGTACCAAGAGACCCAGTACTTC
TRBJ1-2	once	TRBV27	.	CAISQGRNYGYTF	TGTGCCATCTCCCAGGGGAGAAACTATGGCTACACCTTC
TRBJ2-2	.	TRBV7-6	TRBD1	CASSLGQGAVSGELFF	TGTGCCAGCAGTCTCGGACAGGGGGCTGTAAGCGGGGAGCTGTTTTTT
TRBJ2-5	.	TRBV15	.	CATSGRGAEGETQYF	TGTGCCACCAGCGGGCGTGGGGCGGAGGGGGAGACCCAGTACTTC
TRBJ2-3	.	TRBV14	TRBD2	CASSQVSLAGVDTQYF	TGTGCCAGCAGCCAAGTCAGCCTAGCGGGAGTGGATACGCAGTATTTT
TRBJ2-7	.	TRBV6-5	.	CASSYSRSYEQYF	TGTGCCAGCAGTTACTCGAGATCCTACGAGCAGTACTTC
TRBJ1-1	.	TRBV11-2	.	CASGYIGTEAFF	TGTGCCAGCGGTTATATAGGCACTGAAGCTTTCTTT
TRBJ2-7	.	TRBV29-1	.	CSVVGESYEQYF	TGCAGCGTTGTCGGGGAGTCCTACGAGCAGTACTTC
TRBJ1-2	.	TRBV10-3	TRBD1	CAISDTTGAPEDGYTF	TGTGCCATCAGTGACACGACAGGGGCCCCTGAGGATGGCTACACCTTC
TRBJ2-5	.	TRBV14	TRBD2	CASSPREGLPFGQETQYF	TGTGCCAGCAGCCCGCGGGAGGGCCTCCCTTTCGGCCAAGAGACCCAGTACTTC
TRBJ2-7	.	TRBV11-3	.	CASSQGTHGSYEQYF	TGTGCCAGCAGCCAAGGGACACACGGGTCCTACGAGCAGTACTTC